The 9 T cell receptor beta chains below were found in one sample sequenced in a study of blood T cells in healthy people across ages. A second PCR of about 6 to 12 cycles used a sample-barcoded 5' primer and a J-beta primer mix. TCRdb redid the calling of the 5' RACE reads with MiXCR, one entry per CDR3 protein. The top ten clones hold over 2% of a sample with 1.5 million to 2 million distinct CDR3 sequences, around 50% of them seen once. Material for sequencing was blood. The receptors were gathered from a woman aged 40 to 50 in good health.

V is TRBV6-5 and J is TRBJ2-7; the D gene is possibly TRBD2 (7 bases). V gave up 6 bases and J gave up 7 bases, with 22 bases separating them. The CDR3 length is 15 residues. Germline loops: CDR1 MNHEY, CDR2 SVGAGI. In nucleotides, the CDR3 is TGTGCCAGCAGGTTAAGTCGGGGGGCCAGAGATGAGCAGTACTTC. Translation: CASRLSRGARDEQYF.

The chain carries TRBV4-3 and TRBJ1-2; 9 bases line up with TRBD1. Looked up from germline, CDR1 is LGHNA and CDR2 is YSLEER. The CDR3 extends over 18 amino acids. Trimming at V came to 3 bases and at J to 3 bases, leaving 14 bases not matched to a gene. The CDR3 region is CASSQAGTGLLVDYGYTF. The CDR3 DNA reads TGCGCCAGCAGCCAGGCCGGGACAGGGCTCTTGGTGGACTATGGCTACACCTTC.

In its sample, this clonotype was seen a few times. The rearrangement uses TRBV12-3 or TRBV12-4 and TRBJ1-6; D is perhaps TRBD1 (6 bases). Trimming left V 6 bases short and J 8 bases short, with 17 bases between. The CDR3 totals 15 residues. CDR3 bases: TGTGCCAGCAGGCCACCCCGGGGGCCGGATTCACCCCTCCACTTT. It codes for CASRPPRGPDSPLHF.

This chain uses TRBV27 with TRBJ2-1; either TRBD1 or TRBD2 may fit D (5 bases each). Trimming stripped 6 bases from V and 6 bases from J, with 18 bases between. Looked up from germline, CDR1 is MNHEY and CDR2 is SMNVEV (reference sequence). The length of the CDR3 is 15 residues. The CDR3 DNA reads as TGTGCCAGCAGACGCGCAGGGAGTTTTCCCAATGAGCAGTTCTTC. Amino acids: CASRRAGSFPNEQFF.

The chain couples TRBV11-2 to TRBJ2-3; D remains ambiguous. CDR1 and CDR2 from the germline V gene are SGHAT and FQNNGV. This CDR3 has 15 residues. Between the trimmed V and J ends, which lost 3 bases and 5 bases, there was a span of 15 bases. CDR3 nucleotides: TGTGCCAGCAGCTTCGCTCCGGGTTGGGAAGATACGCAGTATTTT. Protein: CASSFAPGWEDTQYF.

This clonotype showed up just a few times. The rearrangement uses TRBV20-1 and TRBJ2-7; D not certain. The CDR3 spans 13 residues. The germline V gene has CDR1 DFQATT and CDR2 SNEGSKA (reference sequence). V was trimmed by 0 bases and J by 1 base, leaving 7 bases between them. CDR3 DNA sequence: TGCAGTGCTAGAGAAGCCCGGTCCTACGAGCAGTACTTC. Translated: CSAREARSYEQYF.

The chain joins TRBV24-1 to TRBJ2-3, with 7 bases identical to TRBD2. Germline CDR1 KGHDR, CDR2 SFDVKD. V lost 6 bases and J lost 2; bases outside the gene matches: 7. This CDR3 has 15 amino acids. CDR3 region: CATSRREPPTDTQYF. Here the CDR3 DNA reads TGTGCCACCAGTCGGCGGGAGCCGCCCACAGATACGCAGTATTTT.

Only a few counts were recorded for this clonotype. The chain recombines TRBV7-2 with TRBJ2-3, with D possibly being TRBD1 or TRBD2 (6 bases each). The CDR3 extends over 16 amino acids. V lost 6 bases to trimming and J lost 2 bases, with 18 bases between them. Per the germline V gene, CDR1 is SGHTA and CDR2 is FQGNSA. The CDR3 bases are TGTGCCAGCAGGCTTAGGGGGGCCTTTTCCACAGATACGCAGTATTTT. The encoded protein is CASRLRGAFSTDTQYF.

CDR3 protein: CASSFLDNEQYF. The CDR3 coding sequence is TGTGCCAGCAGCTTTTTGGATAACGAGCAGTACTTC. The gene calls are TRBV7-9 and TRBJ2-7; unclear D gene. Trimming took 3 bases from V and 5 from J, leaving 8 bases between them. Germline V gene data show CDR1 as SEHNR and CDR2 as FQNEAQ (reference sequence). The CDR3 length is 12 residues.